A single sample is the source of the 28 T cell receptor beta chains below, sequenced in a study of blood T cell repertoires in COVID-19 (dated by TCRdb to the early 2020s). The library was made by the immunoSEQ multiplex PCR assay. As stored in TCRdb, this immuneACCESS dataset retains in-frame rearrangements with V and J assigned. A fraction of the clones does not appear; measured against another copy, unresolved V genes explain less than half of the discrepancy, and the remainder lacks a known reason. Recorded for this sample are roughly 170,000 clones; around 83% of them occurred a single time. The ten top clones hold 3.6% of the sample. Sequencing input: PBMCs or T cells enriched from blood (not recorded which). Receptors originate from a woman in her 50s in a cohort exposed to, infected with or recovered from COVID-19 (not recorded which).

Many counts were recorded for this clone. The rearrangement joins TRBV5-1 to TRBJ2-7, with D perhaps matching TRBD1 (5 bases). Germline CDR1 SGHRS, CDR2 YFSETQ. Trimming shortened V by 0 bases and J by 6 bases, and 19 bases separated the two germline ends. The CDR3 covers 16 residues. CDR3 residues: CASSLEGSEFSLEQYF. CDR3 sequence (DNA): TGCGCCAGCAGCTTGGAGGGGTCCGAGTTTTCCCTCGAGCAGTACTTC.

The chain links TRBV6-5 to TRBJ1-2; TRBD1 is a possible D gene (6 bases). The CDR3 loop spans 15 amino acids. In germline, CDR1 is MNHEY, CDR2 SVGAGI. V gave up 3 bases and J gave up 2 bases, with 13 bases separating them. The CDR3 spells CASSYNSGQNYGYTF. The CDR3 DNA sequence: TGTGCCAGCAGTTATAATAGTGGACAGAACTATGGCTACACCTTC.

The genes are TRBV4-1 and TRBJ2-3, with D perhaps TRBD2 (8 bases). In germline, CDR1 is MGHRA, CDR2 YSYEKL. Trimming cost V 1 base and J 5 bases, with 19 bases left between them. This CDR3 spans 17 amino acids. The DNA of the CDR3 is TGCGCCAGCAGCCAAGGGGAGGGGGCGGGAGGATTAGATACGCAGTATTTT. This encodes CASSQGEGAGGLDTQYF.

The V gene is TRBV29-1, the J gene TRBJ2-7; tentative D call: TRBD1 (6 bases). The V end was cut by 7 bases, the J end by 5 bases, with 21 bases between. CDR1 SQVTM and CDR2 ANQGSEA come from the germline V gene. The CDR3 spans 14 residues. CDR3 sequence: CSASPGQLGNEQYF. The DNA of the CDR3 is TGCAGCGCGTCACCGGGACAACTTGGTAACGAGCAGTACTTC.

The chain couples TRBV9 to TRBJ2-3; 9 nucleotides align to TRBD1. Germline values: CDR1 SGDLS, CDR2 YYNGEE. The V and J ends lost 4 bases and 4 bases, in that order; junction bases with no gene match: 7. The CDR3 has 15 amino acids. The CDR3 loop is CASSPTGGTADTQYF. CDR3 DNA: TGTGCCAGCAGCCCCACAGGGGGCACGGCAGATACGCAGTATTTT.

The V gene is TRBV18, the J gene TRBJ1-6, with 7 bases identical to TRBD1. The germline gives CDR1 KGHSH, CDR2 LQKENI. The CDR3 consists of 14 residues. Trimming removed 4 bases from V and 8 bases from J; junction bases left unmatched: 5. CDR3 in amino acids: CASSRQGMDSPLHF. DNA of the CDR3: TGTGCCAGCTCACGACAGGGTATGGATTCACCCCTCCACTTT.

This chain uses TRBV4-2 with TRBJ2-3, with 7 positions matching TRBD2. The CDR3 totals 17 residues. CDR1 is LGHNA and CDR2 is YNFKEQ in the germline V gene. J was trimmed by 1 base and V by 0 bases; bases with no gene match: 7. CDR3 nucleotide sequence: TGTGCCAGCAGCCAAGATTTCTCTCGGGGGGGCACAGATACGCAGTATTTT. Protein: CASSQDFSRGGTDTQYF.

Here the CDR3 DNA reads TGTGCCAGTAGTATCGGTCCAGGGGTTAACACTGAAGCTTTCTTT. Its translation is CASSIGPGVNTEAFF. This chain joins TRBV19 and TRBJ1-1; the D gene is possibly TRBD1 (6 bases). The V gene lost 3 bases and the J gene lost 2 bases, with 13 bases spanning the gap. Germline V gives CDR1 LNHDA, CDR2 SQIVND (reference sequence). The CDR3 spans 15 residues.

The rearrangement uses TRBV6-4 and TRBJ2-2; possible D gene TRBD1, 6 bases. The CDR3 totals 14 residues. V was cut by 5 bases and J by 3 bases, with 10 bases left in between. Looked up from germline, CDR1 is MRHNA and CDR2 is SNTAGT. This CDR3 reads CASSSDRYTGELFF. In DNA form, the CDR3 reads TGTGCCAGCAGTTCCGACAGGTACACCGGGGAGCTGTTTTTT.

This sequence joins TRBV5-1 and TRBJ2-3; tentative D call: TRBD1 (6 bases). Germline V gene sequence: CDR1 SGHRS, CDR2 YFSETQ. The CDR3 is 17 amino acids. V was shortened by 4 bases and J by 0 bases, with 18 bases between the two germline ends. In DNA form, the CDR3 reads TGCGCCAGCAGCCCTGGGCGGCAGGGGTCTAGCACAGATACGCAGTATTTT. Protein: CASSPGRQGSSTDTQYF.

V and J are TRBV14 and TRBJ1-1; D unclear. V lost 5 bases, J lost 4 bases, and 17 bases lay in between. Germline CDR1 reads SGHDN; CDR2 reads FVKESK. The CDR3 length is 15 residues. The CDR3 is CASSAGPGVFTEAFF. CDR3 bases: TGTGCCAGCAGCGCTGGACCCGGGGTTTTCACTGAAGCTTTCTTT.

The rearrangement uses TRBV4-3 and TRBJ2-6, with 7 bases matching TRBD2. V was clipped by 4 bases and J by 2 bases; unmatched bases: 8. Germline CDR1 reads LGHNA; CDR2 reads YSLEER. This CDR3 comprises 17 residues. The CDR3: CASSLAGVGAGANVLTF. The CDR3 nucleotides read TGCGCCAGCAGCCTCGCGGGGGTGGGCGCTGGGGCCAACGTCCTGACTTTC.

This chain connects TRBV6-2 or TRBV6-3 to TRBJ1-5; D uncertain. The CDR3 runs to 14 residues. V lost 6 bases to trimming and J lost 5 bases, with 14 bases between them. CDR1 and CDR2 (germline): MNHEY, SVGEGT. CDR3 residues: CASSNLNTDQPQHF. The CDR3 coding sequence is TGTGCCAGCAGCAACCTCAATACAGATCAGCCCCAGCATTTT.

The CDR3 sequence: CASSLSGGALGDTQYF. In nucleotides, the CDR3 is TGTGCCAGCAGCCTTAGCGGGGGGGCGCTCGGAGATACGCAGTATTTT. This chain uses TRBV7-3 with TRBJ2-3; 11 positions match TRBD2. Looked up from germline, CDR1 is SGHTA and CDR2 is FQGTGA. V shed 5 bases, J shed 5 bases, and the junction held 9 bases outside the gene matches. The CDR3 extends over 16 amino acids. The complete variable domain, with remaining parts taken from reference TRBV7-3 and TRBJ2-3, reads GAGVSQTPSNKVTEKGKYVELRCDPISGHTALYWYRQSLGQGPEFLIYFQGTGAADDSGLPNDRFFAVRPEGSVSTLKIQRTERGDSAVYLCASSLSGGALGDTQYFGPGTRLTVL.

The chain uses TRBV3-1 (or the pseudogene TRBV3-2) and TRBJ1-2, with 9 positions matching TRBD1. The V and J ends lost 3 bases and 7 bases, in that order; junction bases with no gene match: 9. Germline CDR1 reads LGHDT; CDR2 reads YNNKEL (reference sequence). The CDR3 is 15 amino acids. CDR3 DNA sequence: TGTGCCAGCAGCCACAACAGGGGGCTGAGGTTTGGCTACACCTTC. Its protein is CASSHNRGLRFGYTF.

This clone was seen just once. The chain combines TRBV5-1 with TRBJ1-2; no reliable D call. Germline lookup yields CDR1 SGHRS and CDR2 YFSETQ. This CDR3 is built from 14 residues. The germline V and J ends were trimmed by 2 bases and 1 base, with 9 bases remaining between them. CDR3 in DNA: TGCGCCAGCAGCTTAAGTCAGGATAACTATGGCTACACCTTC. It encodes CASSLSQDNYGYTF.

This clone was detected once. The chain couples TRBV25-1 to TRBJ1-2; a possible D gene is TRBD1 (5 bases). The CDR3 is made up of 17 amino acids. Trimming left V 2 bases short and J 4 bases short, with 20 bases between. Germline V lookup: CDR1 MGHDK, CDR2 SYGVNS. The chain's CDR3 is CASSEIGQGDLLYGYTF. CDR3 DNA sequence: TGTGCCAGCAGTGAAATTGGGCAAGGGGATCTCCTCTATGGCTACACCTTC.

This clone has only a few counts. The chain links TRBV4-1 to TRBJ1-2; a weak D match, TRBD1 (5 bases). V dropped 7 bases and J dropped 5 bases, with 17 bases sitting between them. In germline, CDR1 is MGHRA, CDR2 YSYEKL. CDR3 length: 14 residues. CDR3 DNA: TGCGCCAGCACCAACACCGGACAACTTTATGGCTACACCTTC. Its translation is CASTNTGQLYGYTF.

The chain is built from TRBV19 and TRBJ2-3, with unresolved D. The CDR3 consists of 14 residues. Per the germline V gene, CDR1 is LNHDA and CDR2 is SQIVND (reference sequence). Trimming cost V 0 bases and J 4 bases, with 8 bases left between them. CDR3 residues: CASSIDLVADTQYF. The CDR3 DNA sequence: TGTGCCAGTAGTATAGACCTAGTAGCAGATACGCAGTATTTT.

In this sample, this clone turned up a few times. One end of the junction varies from germline; a read error may be responsible. This chain uses TRBV29-1 with TRBJ1-2; D not certain. There are 9 residues in the CDR3. Germline values: CDR1 SQVTM, CDR2 ANQGSEA. CDR3 protein: CSVEESGIF. DNA of the CDR3: TGCAGCGTTGAAGAGTCGGGAATCTTC.

A single count supports this clone. J is TRBJ1-3 and V is TRBV5-6; D call uncertain. Germline assignment: CDR1 SGHDT and CDR2 YYEEEE. The V and J ends lost 0 bases and 0 bases respectively, with 19 bases between them. The CDR3 has 19 amino acids. CDR3 sequence reads: CASSLDGVRYRDSGNTIYF. In DNA form, the CDR3 reads TGTGCCAGCAGCTTGGACGGGGTGAGGTATAGAGACTCTGGAAACACCATATATTTT.

In regard to this clone: This same CDR3 is encoded by further DNA sequences in the sample. The CDR3 spells CASTSGSSYNEQFF. CDR3 nucleotide sequence: TGTGCCAGTACTAGCGGGAGTTCCTACAATGAGCAGTTCTTC. The chain combines TRBV28 with TRBJ2-1; 11 bases are shared with TRBD2. The CDR3 extends over 14 amino acids. Germline V lookup: CDR1 MDHEN, CDR2 SYDVKM. Losses at the gene ends were 9 bases for V and 1 base for J; bases not matched to a gene: 2. Complete variable domain (other parts from reference TRBV28 and TRBJ2-1): DVKVTQSSRYLVKRTGEKVFLECVQDMDHENMFWYRQDPGLGLRLIYFSYDVKMKEKGDIPEGYSVSREKKERFSLILESASTNQTSMYLCASTSGSSYNEQFFGPGTRLTVL.

V usage is TRBV7-8 and J usage is TRBJ1-2; 7 nucleotides line up with TRBD1. Germline values: CDR1 SGHVS, CDR2 FQNEAQ. This CDR3 has 14 residues. J lost 4 bases, V lost 5 bases, and 7 bases had no gene match. The CDR3 region is CASSLRDSGYGYTF. DNA of the CDR3: TGTGCCAGCAGCCTCCGGGACAGCGGCTATGGCTACACCTTC. The full variable domain, completed using reference TRBV7-8 and TRBJ1-2, is GAGVSQSPRYKVAKRGQDVALRCDPISGHVSLFWYQQALGQGPEFLTYFQNEAQLDKSGLPSDRFFAERPEGSVSTLKIQRTQQEDSAVYLCASSLRDSGYGYTFGSGTRLTVV.

The rearrangement joins TRBV19 to TRBJ2-1; D is perhaps TRBD2 (6 bases). This CDR3 is built from 15 residues. Trimming stripped 6 bases from V and 2 bases from J, with 14 bases between. From germline, CDR1 is LNHDA and CDR2 SQIVND (reference sequence). The DNA of the CDR3 is TGTGCCAGTAGCCCTGGGGGACTCCCCTACAATGAGCAGTTCTTC. This translates into CASSPGGLPYNEQFF.

The chain has TRBV6-5 and TRBJ2-1, with 9 nucleotides matching TRBD2. The CDR3 is made up of 14 amino acids. The V gene's germline CDR1 is MNHEY and CDR2 SVGAGI. The trim removed 6 bases at V and 6 bases at J, leaving 6 bases unmatched. CDR3 in amino acids: CASRATSGGNEQFF. In DNA form, the CDR3 reads TGTGCCAGCAGGGCGACTAGCGGCGGCAATGAGCAGTTCTTC.

The rearrangement uses TRBV11-2 and TRBJ1-2, with 9 bases aligning to TRBD1. Germline CDR1 SGHAT, CDR2 FQNNGV. Germline trimming cut 1 base from V and 1 base from J; bases unmatched to any gene: 10. The CDR3 has 18 amino acids. CDR3 coding DNA: TGTGCCAGCAGCTTAGCTCTCGGGGACAGGGAGATTAACTATGGCTACACCTTC. It codes for CASSLALGDREINYGYTF.

CDR3 sequence reads: CASSLDADYGYTF. CDR3 in DNA: TGCGCCAGCAGCTTGGATGCAGACTATGGCTACACCTTC. This chain links TRBV5-1 with TRBJ1-2; D is undetermined. Looked up from germline, CDR1 is SGHRS and CDR2 is YFSETQ. CDR3 length equals 13 residues. V lost 0 bases and J lost 3, with 6 bases in between. The variable domain in full, with the rest retrieved from reference TRBV5-1 and TRBJ1-2, is KAGVTQTPRYLIKTRGQQVTLSCSPISGHRSVSWYQQTPGQGLQFLFEYFSETQRNKGNFPGRFSGRQFSNSRSEMNVSTLELGDSALYLCASSLDADYGYTFGSGTRLTVV.

The genes are TRBV7-2 and TRBJ2-7; 11 nucleotides match TRBD1. This CDR3 region has 14 residues. Unmatched junction bases numbered 2, after V lost 3 bases and J lost 4 bases. Per the germline V gene, CDR1 is SGHTA and CDR2 is FQGNSA. The CDR3 coding sequence is TGTGCCAGCAGCTTGGACAGGGGGCTGTACGAGCAGTACTTC. This encodes CASSLDRGLYEQYF. The full variable domain, its missing parts supplied by reference TRBV7-2 and TRBJ2-7, is GAGVSQSPSNKVTEKGKDVELRCDPISGHTALYWYRQSLGQGLEFLIYFQGNSAPDKSGLPSDRFSAERTGGSVSTLTIQRTQQEDSAVYLCASSLDRGLYEQYFGPGTRLTVT.